Shown below are 26 T cell receptor beta chains from a single sample sequenced in a study of shared clonotypes between healthy human individuals. The table came from immunoSEQ multiplex PCR; TCRdb's copy has only in-frame clones and leaves some out. Of around 690,000 clones in the sample, about 90% were seen once. Sequencing input: memory CD8+ T cells from PBMCs. Subset given: CD45RO+ cells pooled with CCR7-negative TemRA cells. The receptors were gathered from a young man in good health. Some clones in this sample may be carry-over from other donors' samples.

The genes are TRBV18 and TRBJ2-7; no definite D call. CDR1 and CDR2 from the germline V gene are KGHSH and LQKENI. Trimming left V 0 bases short and J 0 bases short, with 6 bases between. The CDR3 has 14 residues. CDR3 nucleotide sequence: TGTGCCAGCTCACCACCGGGCGGCTCCTACGAGCAGTACTTC. This encodes CASSPPGGSYEQYF. Combining the CDR3 with reference TRBV18 and TRBJ2-7 gives the whole variable domain NAGVMQNPRHLVRRRGQEARLRCSPMKGHSHVYWYRQLPEEGLKFMVYLQKENIIDESGMPKERFSAEFPKEGPSILRIQQVVRGDSAAYFCASSPPGGSYEQYFGPGTRLTVT.

This rearrangement joins TRBV7-3 to TRBJ1-5; D possibly corresponds to TRBD1 (5 bases). With 3 bases removed from V and 7 bases from J, the gap between germline ends came to 19 bases. The CDR3 spans 16 residues. Germline V lookup: CDR1 SGHTA, CDR2 FQGTGA. The CDR3 DNA is TGTGCCAGCAGCTTCCCCCCTCAGGGACTTGAGCAGCCCCAGCATTTT. Its translation is CASSFPPQGLEQPQHF.

The chain has TRBV6-5 and TRBJ2-7; D might be TRBD2 (5 bases). Between the trimmed V and J ends, which lost 6 bases and 7 bases, there was a span of 16 bases. The CDR3 spans 13 residues. CDR1 and CDR2 (germline): MNHEY, SVGAGI. The CDR3 here is CASSLMAGGEQYF. The CDR3 nucleotides read TGTGCCAGCAGCCTTATGGCGGGCGGAGAGCAGTACTTC.

The chain carries TRBV9 and TRBJ1-5; 9 bases are shared with TRBD1. The CDR3 has 15 amino acids. J gave up 5 bases and V 2 bases, and 5 bases lay outside the gene matches. Germline CDR1 is SGDLS and CDR2 is YYNGEE. CDR3 protein: CASSVGTGWDQPQHF. The CDR3 coding sequence is TGTGCCAGCAGCGTCGGGACAGGGTGGGATCAGCCCCAGCATTTT.

The chain has TRBV28 and TRBJ1-3; 7 nucleotides match TRBD1. The CDR3 sequence is 15 residues long. Germline loops: CDR1 MDHEN, CDR2 SYDVKM. The V and J ends lost 3 bases and 3 bases, in that order; junction bases with no gene match: 5. In nucleotides, the CDR3 is TGTGCCAGCAGTTTGGCCGGGACAGTTGGAAACACCATATATTTT. Its translation: CASSLAGTVGNTIYF. Looking up the rest from reference TRBV28 and TRBJ1-3 gives the full variable domain: DVKVTQSSRYLVKRTGEKVFLECVQDMDHENMFWYRQDPGLGLRLIYFSYDVKMKEKGDIPEGYSVSREKKERFSLILESASTNQTSMYLCASSLAGTVGNTIYFGEGSWLTVV.

CDR3 nucleotide sequence: TGCGCCAGCAGCTTGTCGATAGGCCTAGCGGGATCGGAGCAGTTCTTC. Amino acid sequence: CASSLSIGLAGSEQFF. This rearrangement joins TRBV5-1 to TRBJ2-1; 9 positions match TRBD2. Germline values: CDR1 SGHRS, CDR2 YFSETQ. Germline trimming cut 1 base from V and 10 bases from J; bases unmatched to any gene: 12. There are 16 residues in the CDR3. Based on the CDR3 plus reference TRBV5-1 and TRBJ2-1, the full variable domain is KAGVTQTPRYLIKTRGQQVTLSCSPISGHRSVSWYQQTPGQGLQFLFEYFSETQRNKGNFPGRFSGRQFSNSRSEMNVSTLELGDSALYLCASSLSIGLAGSEQFFGPGTRLTVL.

This sequence joins TRBV7-8 and TRBJ2-7, with D maybe TRBD1 (6 bases). Germline V gives CDR1 SGHVS, CDR2 FQNEAQ. This CDR3 spans 13 amino acids. V dropped 2 bases and J dropped 3 bases, with 8 bases sitting between them. This CDR3 reads CASSLTGNYEQYF. In nucleotides, the CDR3 is TGTGCCAGCAGCTTAACAGGGAACTACGAGCAGTACTTC.

V usage is TRBV11-2 and J usage is TRBJ2-7, with D tentatively TRBD1 (6 bases). V was shortened by 6 bases and J by 8 bases, with 20 bases between the two germline ends. Germline V CDR1 and CDR2: SGHAT, FQNNGV. CDR3 length: 14 residues. CDR3 in DNA: TGTGCCAGCAGTTCTACAGGGATGGTTCACAAGCAGTACTTC. Its protein product is CASSSTGMVHKQYF. Using reference TRBV11-2 and TRBJ2-7 for the parts outside the CDR3, the full variable domain is EAGVAQSPRYKIIEKRQSVAFWCNPISGHATLYWYQQILGQGPKLLIQFQNNGVVDDSQLPKDRFSAERLKGVDSTLKIQPAKLEDSAVYLCASSSTGMVHKQYFGPGTRLTVT.

The V and J genes are TRBV30 and TRBJ1-1, with D possibly matching TRBD1 (5 bases). CDR3 length: 12 amino acids. The germline V gene has CDR1 GTSNPN and CDR2 SVGIG (reference sequence). V was clipped by 2 bases and J by 8 bases, with 12 bases between them. The CDR3 sequence is CAWSYGAAEAFF. CDR3 DNA sequence: TGTGCCTGGAGTTACGGGGCGGCCGAAGCTTTCTTT.

The rearrangement joins TRBV6-5 to TRBJ1-3; D is ambiguous. CDR3 length: 14 amino acids. CDR1 is MNHEY and CDR2 is SVGAGI in the germline V gene. The V gene lost 5 bases and the J gene lost 8 bases, with 16 bases spanning the gap. CDR3 DNA sequence: TGTGCCAGCAGTCGAGACCATAAGGGTGACACCATATATTTT. Protein product: CASSRDHKGDTIYF.

The V and J genes are TRBV4-3 and TRBJ2-3, with TRBD2 matching 11 bases. The CDR3 has 16 residues. Germline V lookup: CDR1 LGHNA, CDR2 YSLEER. The V gene end was trimmed by 3 bases and the J gene end by 4 bases; junction bases not matched to a gene: 6. As DNA, the CDR3 is TGCGCCAGCAGCCAGTGGGGGACTAGCGGACCAGATACGCAGTATTTT. It yields the protein CASSQWGTSGPDTQYF.

CDR3 sequence reads: CASSPRSWDGVAGELFF. The CDR3 DNA reads as TGTGCCAGCAGCCCCCGGAGTTGGGATGGGGTGGCCGGGGAGCTGTTTTTT. The chain uses TRBV11-3 and TRBJ2-2; no definite D call. Deletions cut 5 bases from V and 6 bases from J, with 22 bases between. From germline, CDR1 is SGHNT and CDR2 YENEEA. The CDR3 spans 17 residues.

The rearrangement links TRBV7-3 to TRBJ2-7, with 10 bases lining up with TRBD2. Trimming cost V 6 bases and J 1 base; bases outside gene matches: 6. The CDR3 extends over 15 amino acids. From germline, CDR1 is SGHTA and CDR2 FQGTGA. The CDR3 spells CASSSRLAGSYEQYF. The CDR3 nucleotides read TGTGCCAGCAGTTCCCGACTAGCGGGTTCCTACGAGCAGTACTTC.

In this sample, this clone turned up a few times. V gene TRBV2 combines with J gene TRBJ2-1; 13 bases are a match to TRBD2. Germline V gene sequence: CDR1 SNHLY, CDR2 FYNNEI. J gave up 5 bases and V 6 bases, and 1 base lay outside the gene matches. The CDR3 totals 14 residues. The CDR3 bases are TGTGCCAGCAGGGGGACTAGCGGGAACAATGAGCAGTTCTTC. Encoded protein: CASRGTSGNNEQFF.

This rearrangement joins TRBV9 to TRBJ2-1; TRBD2 aligns across 10 bases. This CDR3 is 17 amino acids long. V was clipped by 4 bases and J by 5 bases; unmatched bases: 12. Per germline, CDR1 SGDLS and CDR2 YYNGEE. In DNA, the CDR3 is TGTGCCAGCAGCCTCCACTTAGGACTAGCGGCCAACAATGAGCAGTTCTTC. As protein: CASSLHLGLAANNEQFF.

The sample holds one count of this clone. Other DNA sequences in the same sample also yield this CDR3. The chain couples TRBV25-1 to TRBJ1-2; possible D gene TRBD1, 5 bases. The germline V gene has CDR1 MGHDK and CDR2 SYGVNS. V was cut by 4 bases and J by 2 bases, with 8 bases left in between. The CDR3 sequence is 13 residues long. In nucleotides, the CDR3 is TGTGCCAGCAGTGCAGACAGAAACTATGGCTACACCTTC. Encoded protein: CASSADRNYGYTF.

This chain connects TRBV5-1 to TRBJ1-2; 7 nucleotides align to TRBD1. Losses at the gene ends were 2 bases for V and 1 base for J; bases not matched to a gene: 11. The V gene's germline CDR1 is SGHRS and CDR2 YFSETQ. The CDR3 loop spans 17 amino acids. In DNA form, the CDR3 reads TGCGCCAGCAGCTTCAAGTATTTGGACAGGCATAACTATGGCTACACCTTC. This sequence encodes CASSFKYLDRHNYGYTF.

The CDR3 coding sequence is TGTGCCAGCAGCGTAGGGACTAGCGGGAGTTTCGAGCAGTTCTTC. Its protein is CASSVGTSGSFEQFF. This chain links TRBV9 with TRBJ2-1; 13 bases line up with TRBD2. The CDR3 is 15 residues long. Losses at the gene ends were 0 bases for V and 10 bases for J; bases not matched to a gene: 4. CDR1 SGDLS and CDR2 YYNGEE come from the germline V gene.

This rearrangement joins TRBV4-2 to TRBJ2-1; 9 bases fit TRBD2. This CDR3 has 17 amino acids. V trimming: 7 bases; J trimming: 10 bases; junction bases outside the gene matches: 20. The germline V gene encodes CDR1 LGHNA and CDR2 YNFKEQ. The CDR3 bases are TGTGCCAGCAATCCGAGGCTAGCGGGACGGACTAACGAGGAGCAGTTCTTC. Protein product: CASNPRLAGRTNEEQFF.

Here the CDR3 reads CASSLSPGAYEQYF. The CDR3 coding sequence is TGTGCCAGCAGTTTATCGCCGGGAGCCTACGAGCAGTACTTC. The chain joins TRBV27 to TRBJ2-7; D possibly corresponds to TRBD2 (6 bases). V was shortened by 0 bases and J by 2 bases, with 8 bases between the two germline ends. CDR3 size: 14 residues. The germline V gene encodes CDR1 MNHEY and CDR2 SMNVEV (reference sequence).

The chain has TRBV7-2 and TRBJ2-7; D is perhaps TRBD2 (6 bases). This CDR3 has 15 amino acids. The germline V and J ends were trimmed by 1 base and 4 bases, with 14 bases remaining between them. CDR1 and CDR2 (germline): SGHTA, FQGNSA. The CDR3 DNA follows: TGTGCCAGCAGCTTAGGGCATGGCGGGATTTACGAGCAGTACTTC. This gives the protein CASSLGHGGIYEQYF. Based on the CDR3 plus reference TRBV7-2 and TRBJ2-7, the full variable domain is GAGVSQSPSNKVTEKGKDVELRCDPISGHTALYWYRQSLGQGLEFLIYFQGNSAPDKSGLPSDRFSAERTGGSVSTLTIQRTQQEDSAVYLCASSLGHGGIYEQYFGPGTRLTVT.

The chain combines TRBV5-1 with TRBJ1-5; D might be TRBD1 (6 bases). V was trimmed by 5 bases and J by 6 bases, leaving 18 bases between them. CDR1 is SGHRS, CDR2 YFSETQ, per germline. CDR3 length equals 15 residues. The CDR3 nucleotides read TGCGCCAGCAGGGACAGTCCTCGGGGGAGTCAGCCCCAGCATTTT. This gives the protein CASRDSPRGSQPQHF.

The chain links TRBV4-1 to TRBJ1-1, with 7 bases matching TRBD1. The CDR3 is 16 amino acids. V dropped 3 bases and J dropped 1; count of bases not matched to a gene: 8. Germline CDR1 MGHRA, CDR2 YSYEKL. CDR3 bases: TGCGCCAGCAGCCAGTCCACCGGGACAGAGAACACTGAAGCTTTCTTT. It yields the protein CASSQSTGTENTEAFF.

The chain uses TRBV11-1 and TRBJ2-7, with a tentative D call TRBD1 (5 bases). CDR1 is SGHAT, CDR2 FQDESV, per germline (reference sequence). The CDR3 loop spans 17 amino acids. V was shortened by 3 bases and J by 0 bases, with 18 bases between the two germline ends. The CDR3 bases are TGTGCCAGCAGCTTGGAATTTCCTAGGCAGGGCTCCTACGAGCAGTACTTC. It specifies CASSLEFPRQGSYEQYF.

The chain employs TRBV7-2 and TRBJ1-2; D remains unclear. CDR3 size: 12 residues. The ends were cut back, 1 base at V and 7 bases at J, with 7 bases in the middle. Germline loops: CDR1 SGHTA, CDR2 FQGNSA. The CDR3 loop reads CASSLGTGGYTF. The CDR3 DNA is TGTGCCAGCAGCTTAGGAACGGGTGGCTACACCTTC.

This clone was found a few times. This rearrangement joins TRBV15 to TRBJ1-5; possible D gene TRBD1, 5 bases. V lost 6 bases and J 3 bases, leaving 12 bases between the germline ends. From germline, CDR1 is LNHNV and CDR2 YYDKDF (reference sequence). The CDR3 is made up of 14 amino acids. Here the CDR3 reads CATRSGGYNQPQHF. CDR3 nucleotides: TGTGCCACCAGGTCCGGGGGGTACAATCAGCCCCAGCATTTT.